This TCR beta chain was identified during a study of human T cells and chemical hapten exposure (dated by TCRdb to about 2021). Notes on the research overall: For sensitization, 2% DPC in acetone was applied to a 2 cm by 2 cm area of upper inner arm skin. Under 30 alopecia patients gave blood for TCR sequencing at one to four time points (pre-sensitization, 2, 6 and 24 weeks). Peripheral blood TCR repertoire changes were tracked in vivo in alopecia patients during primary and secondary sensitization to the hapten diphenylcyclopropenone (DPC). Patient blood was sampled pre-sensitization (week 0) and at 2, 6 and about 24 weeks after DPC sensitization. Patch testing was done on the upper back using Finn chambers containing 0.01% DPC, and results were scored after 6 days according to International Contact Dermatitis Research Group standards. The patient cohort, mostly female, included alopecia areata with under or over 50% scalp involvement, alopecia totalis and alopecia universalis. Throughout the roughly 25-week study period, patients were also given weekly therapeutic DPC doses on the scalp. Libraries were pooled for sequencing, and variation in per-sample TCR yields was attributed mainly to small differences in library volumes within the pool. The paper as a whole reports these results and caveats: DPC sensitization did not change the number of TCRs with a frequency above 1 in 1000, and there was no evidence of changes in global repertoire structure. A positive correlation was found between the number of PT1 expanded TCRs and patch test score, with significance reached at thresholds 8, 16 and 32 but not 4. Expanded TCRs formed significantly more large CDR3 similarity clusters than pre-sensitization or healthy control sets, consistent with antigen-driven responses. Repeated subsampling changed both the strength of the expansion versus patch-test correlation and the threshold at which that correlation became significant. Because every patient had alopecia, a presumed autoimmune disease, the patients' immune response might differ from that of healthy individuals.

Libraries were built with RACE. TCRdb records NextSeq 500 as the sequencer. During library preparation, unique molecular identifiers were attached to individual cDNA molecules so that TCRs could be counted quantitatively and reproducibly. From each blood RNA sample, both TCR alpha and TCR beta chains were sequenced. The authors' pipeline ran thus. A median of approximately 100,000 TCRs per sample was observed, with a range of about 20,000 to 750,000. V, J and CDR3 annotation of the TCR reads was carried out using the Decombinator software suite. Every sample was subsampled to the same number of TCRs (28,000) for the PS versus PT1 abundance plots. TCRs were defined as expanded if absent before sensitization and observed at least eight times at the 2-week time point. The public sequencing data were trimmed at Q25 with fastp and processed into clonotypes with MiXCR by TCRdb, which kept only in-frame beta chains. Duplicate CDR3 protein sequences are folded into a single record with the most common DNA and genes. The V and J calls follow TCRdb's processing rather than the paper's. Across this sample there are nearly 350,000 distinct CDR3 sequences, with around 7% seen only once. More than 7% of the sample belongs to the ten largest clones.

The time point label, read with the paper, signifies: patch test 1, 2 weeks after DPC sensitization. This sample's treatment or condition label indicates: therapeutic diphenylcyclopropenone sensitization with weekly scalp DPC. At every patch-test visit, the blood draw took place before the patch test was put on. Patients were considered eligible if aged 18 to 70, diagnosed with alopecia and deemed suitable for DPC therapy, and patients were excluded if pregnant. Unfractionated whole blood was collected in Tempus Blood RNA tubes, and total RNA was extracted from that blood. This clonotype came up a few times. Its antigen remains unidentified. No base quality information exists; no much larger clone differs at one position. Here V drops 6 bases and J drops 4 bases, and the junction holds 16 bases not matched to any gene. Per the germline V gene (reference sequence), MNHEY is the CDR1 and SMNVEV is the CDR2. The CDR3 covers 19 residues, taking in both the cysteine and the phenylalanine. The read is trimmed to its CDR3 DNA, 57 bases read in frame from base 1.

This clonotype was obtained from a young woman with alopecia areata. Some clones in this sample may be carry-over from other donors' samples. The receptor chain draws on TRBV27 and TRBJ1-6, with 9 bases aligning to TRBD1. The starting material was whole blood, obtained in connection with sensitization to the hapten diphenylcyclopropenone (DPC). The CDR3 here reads CASSTRGQGRKRYNSPLHF. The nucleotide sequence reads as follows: TGTGCCAGCAGCACGAGGGGACAGGGAAGAAAAAGGTATAATTCACCCCTCCACTTT.